Detailed here is one T cell receptor (beta chain). It lacks a known antigen. The junction and the germline gene differ at one end; a read error may be behind it. None of the patients had been given any treatment before thyroid surgery. Using T-cell receptor beta sequencing, the study looked back at clinical samples from patients collected from about 2011 to 2018. The data stem from a study of metastatic and nonmetastatic thyroid tumors (TCRdb year 2020). About the investigation overall: Repertoires were compared across peripheral blood and tumor or nodule tissue samples from malignant and benign thyroid patients.

The library was prepared using PCR. The listed sequencing device is Illumina HiSeq 4000. High-throughput sequencing was used to profile the TCR beta-chain CDR3 region of every patient. In the source study's methods: The researchers built a classifier to tell apart papillary thyroid cancer patients with distant metastasis, based on CDR3 differences among clinicopathological groups. The Shannon index was used to measure repertoire diversity, and the Morisita-Horn index was used to measure how similar tumor and blood repertoires were. The public reads were quality trimmed at Q25 with fastp and then assembled into clones with MiXCR by TCRdb, keeping productive beta chains. TCRdb assigned the V and J calls; the authors' analysis was not used. The sample data list about 24,000 clones, and roughly a quarter of these were observed just once. Clones ranked in the top ten supply around 10% of the sample. Findings and caveats that apply to the study as a whole: TCR beta diversity was reported as significantly higher in malignant tumors than in benign nodules, in both blood and tumor samples.

Input material: tumor tissue. The sequence came from a male donor with papillary thyroid cancer or a benign thyroid nodule (not recorded which). Some clones in this sample may be carry-over from other donors' samples.

The DNA sequence is given as TGCAGTGCTAGAGAAAACAGGTATTTAGCAGATACGCAGTTTTTT. Its translation reads: CSARENRYLADTQFF. The receptor chain draws on TRBV20-1 and TRBJ2-3; TRBD1 might be the D gene, on 5 matching bases. Spanning cysteine to phenylalanine, the CDR3 consists of 15 amino acids. Just the 45-base CDR3 DNA is kept, in frame starting at base 1. In the germline V gene (reference sequence), CDR1 corresponds to DFQATT and CDR2 to SNEGSKA.